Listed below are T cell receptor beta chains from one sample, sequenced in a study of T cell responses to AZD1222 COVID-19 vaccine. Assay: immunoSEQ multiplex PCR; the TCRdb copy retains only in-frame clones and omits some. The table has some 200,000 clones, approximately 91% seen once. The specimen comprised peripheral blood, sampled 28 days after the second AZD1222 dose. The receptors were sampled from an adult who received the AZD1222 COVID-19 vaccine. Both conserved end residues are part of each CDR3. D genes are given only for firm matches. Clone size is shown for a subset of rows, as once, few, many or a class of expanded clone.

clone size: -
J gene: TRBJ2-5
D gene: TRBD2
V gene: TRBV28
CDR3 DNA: TGTGCCAGCAGTCCCCCTCGGATAGCGGGTATCCAAGAGACCCAGTACTTC
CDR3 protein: CASSPPRIAGIQETQYF

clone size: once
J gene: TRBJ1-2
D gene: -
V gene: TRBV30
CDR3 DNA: TGTGCCTGGAGTGATGAAGACTATGGCTACACCTTC
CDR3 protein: CAWSDEDYGYTF

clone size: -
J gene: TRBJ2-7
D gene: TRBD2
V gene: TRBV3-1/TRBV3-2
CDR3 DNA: TGTGCCAGCAGCCAACGGCTAGCGGGAGGCCAATTTTACTTC
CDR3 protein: CASSQRLAGGQFYF

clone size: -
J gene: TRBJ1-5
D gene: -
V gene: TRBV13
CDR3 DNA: TGTGCCAGCAGCTTAGCCAGGGTGGATCAGCCCCAGCATTTT
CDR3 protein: CASSLARVDQPQHF

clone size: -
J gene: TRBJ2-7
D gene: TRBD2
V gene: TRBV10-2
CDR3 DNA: TGCGCCAGCAGTCAGACTCTAGCGGCGTACGAGCAGTACTTC
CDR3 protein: CASSQTLAAYEQYF

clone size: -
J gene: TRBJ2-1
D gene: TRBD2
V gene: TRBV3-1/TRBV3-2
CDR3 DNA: TGTGCCAGCAGCCAAGCTAGCGGGCCGTGGAATGAGCAGTTCTTC
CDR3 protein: CASSQASGPWNEQFF

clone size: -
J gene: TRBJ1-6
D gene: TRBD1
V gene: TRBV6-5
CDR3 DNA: TGTGCCAGCAGTACGGGACAGGGGACCTCACCCCTCCACTTT
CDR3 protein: CASSTGQGTSPLHF

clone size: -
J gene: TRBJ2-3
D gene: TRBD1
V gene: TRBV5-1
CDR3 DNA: TGCGCCAGCAGCTTGGACAGGGGGAGGCAGTATTTT
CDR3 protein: CASSLDRGRQYF

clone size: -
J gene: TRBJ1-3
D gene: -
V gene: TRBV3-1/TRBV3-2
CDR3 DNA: TGTGCCAGCAGCCAAGTGGCGGAAAACACCATATATTTT
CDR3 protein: CASSQVAENTIYF

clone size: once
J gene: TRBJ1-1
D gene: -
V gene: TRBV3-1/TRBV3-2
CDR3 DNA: TGTGCCAGCAGCGATCACAGAATCAACACTGAAGCTTTCTTT
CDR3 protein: CASSDHRINTEAFF

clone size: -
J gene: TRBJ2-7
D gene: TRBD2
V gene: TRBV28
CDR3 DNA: TGTGCCAGCAGTTCCCTCCTACAGGAGCGGGATGACGAGCAGTACTTC
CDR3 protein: CASSSLLQERDDEQYF

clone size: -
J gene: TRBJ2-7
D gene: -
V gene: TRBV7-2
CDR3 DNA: TGTGCCAGCAGCTTAAGAGGGAGTGACGAGCAGTACTTC
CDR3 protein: CASSLRGSDEQYF

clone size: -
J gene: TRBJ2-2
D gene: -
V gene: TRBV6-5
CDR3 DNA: TGTGCCAGCAGGAGGGAAGAAACCGGGGAGCTGTTTTTT
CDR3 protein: CASRREETGELFF

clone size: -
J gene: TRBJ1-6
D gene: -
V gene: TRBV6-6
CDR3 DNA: TGTGCCAGCAGTTATAAGGACGTTAATTCACCCCTCCACTTT
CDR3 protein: CASSYKDVNSPLHF

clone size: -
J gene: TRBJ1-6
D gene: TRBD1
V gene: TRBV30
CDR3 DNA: TGTGCCTGGAACGCCGGGACAGGGACAAATTCACCCCTCCACTTT
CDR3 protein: CAWNAGTGTNSPLHF

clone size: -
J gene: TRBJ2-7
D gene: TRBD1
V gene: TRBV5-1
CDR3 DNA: TGCGCCAGCAGCCCCACGACAGGGCCCGAGCAGTACTTC
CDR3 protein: CASSPTTGPEQYF

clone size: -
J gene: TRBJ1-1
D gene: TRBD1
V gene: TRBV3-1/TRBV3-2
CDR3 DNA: TGTGCCAGCAGCCGGGACAGTGGAACTGAAGCTTTCTTT
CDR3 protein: CASSRDSGTEAFF

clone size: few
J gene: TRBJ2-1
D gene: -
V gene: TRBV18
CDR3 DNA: TGTGCCAGCTCACCACCCGGGGACAATGAGCAGTTCTTC
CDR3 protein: CASSPPGDNEQFF

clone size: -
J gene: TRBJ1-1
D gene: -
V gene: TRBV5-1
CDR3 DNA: TGCGCCAGCAGGCTCCGGACAGATGGGAACACTGAAGCTTTCTTT
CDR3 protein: CASRLRTDGNTEAFF

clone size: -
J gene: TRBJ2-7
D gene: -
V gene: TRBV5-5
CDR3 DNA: TGTGCCACTACGGAAGGAGTAGGGGCTTGGGAGCAGTACTTC
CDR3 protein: CATTEGVGAWEQYF

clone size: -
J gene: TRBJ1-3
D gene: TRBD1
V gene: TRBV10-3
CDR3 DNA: TGTGCCACCCGATCGGACAGGGCCGCTGGAAACACCATATATTTT
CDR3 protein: CATRSDRAAGNTIYF

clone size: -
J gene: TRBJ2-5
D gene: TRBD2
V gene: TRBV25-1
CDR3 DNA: TGTGCCAGCAGTGAGCTCGGCGGGAGAGGAGAGACCCAGTACTTC
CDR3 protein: CASSELGGRGETQYF

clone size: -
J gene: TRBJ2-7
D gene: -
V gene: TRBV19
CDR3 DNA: TGTGCCAGTGGCACGCAAATCCATCACGAGCAGTACTTC
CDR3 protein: CASGTQIHHEQYF